Listed here are 3 T cell receptor beta chains from one sample, sequenced in a study of low-dose radiotherapy and immunotherapy resistance in tumors (dated 2022 in TCRdb). First-strand cDNA was synthesized using Superscript III and a set of TRAV- and TRBV-specific primers, so that both TCRalpha and TCRbeta chains were covered. A roughly 18-cycle PCR with Phusion amplified the TCRs, pairing a constant-region primer with the adapter that was attached to the V primers. TCRdb ran its own pipeline on the public reads, namely fastp trimming at Q25 and MiXCR clone calling, and kept in-frame beta chains. Each entry is one CDR3 protein sequence, shown with its most common DNA and genes. The sample data list 10,000 to 15,000 distinct CDR3 sequences, and less than 65% of these were observed just once. The ten largest clones represent approximately 8% of the sample. The receptors here all came from a human donor with advanced metastatic prostate, ovarian, gallbladder or colorectal cancer (not recorded which). This table probably holds off-target reads from a library built for another chain.

This clonotype appeared once. The rearrangement links TRBV6-8 to TRBJ1-3, with D unclear. Trimming shortened V by 6 bases and J by 5 bases, and 5 bases separated the two germline ends. Germline V gives CDR1 MNHGY, CDR2 SAAAGT. The CDR3 extends over 11 amino acids. CDR3 sequence: CASSNRNTIYF. DNA of the CDR3: TGTGCCAGCAGCAACCGAAACACCATATATTTT.

The J gene is TRBJ2-1, the V gene TRBV5-1, with 10 nucleotides matching TRBD2. In germline, CDR1 is SGHRS, CDR2 YFSETQ. This CDR3 is 15 amino acids long. Unmatched junction bases numbered 4, after V lost 1 base and J lost 6 bases. The CDR3 DNA reads as TGCGCCAGCAGCTTGAGCCTAGCGGGAGCCAATGAGCAGTTCTTC. It specifies CASSLSLAGANEQFF.

The chain joins TRBV10-2 to TRBJ2-5, with 7 nucleotides matching TRBD1. This CDR3 region has 15 residues. The junction had 6 bases not matched to a gene; V was cut back by 0 bases and J by 5 bases. Per the germline V gene, CDR1 is WSHSY and CDR2 is SAAADI. The CDR3 DNA reads TGCGCCAGCAGTGAGTCGGAAGGGGGCTGGGAGACCCAGTACTTC. This gives the protein CASSESEGGWETQYF.